This T cell receptor beta chain was obtained from a study of blood T cell repertoires in COVID-19. At the level of the study: Samples of COVID-19 (acute and convalescent) were obtained from the United States, Italy and Spain. T cells, B-cell-depleted T cells, or PBMCs supplied cDNA or gDNA.

Germline V gene data show CDR1 as SGHRS and CDR2 as YFSETQ. Trimming removed 0 bases from V and 0 bases from J, with 12 bases in between. The CDR3 contains 16 residues. Original data processing: Amplifying reference gene primers gave estimates of nucleated cell counts. TCRdb keeps only in-frame clones here, not all; method: immunoSEQ multiplex PCR. V and J calls and clone size follow that table, whereas D and trimming were derived from the DNA. The sample lists 200,000 to 250,000 clones, 80% occurring once. This clone was seen only a few times. Sequenced material: peripheral blood. The V and J genes are TRBV5-1 and TRBJ1-1; weak D call: TRBD1 (5 bases). The TCR was taken from a woman between 65 and 79 years old with acute or convalescent COVID-19. Here the CDR3 reads CASSLEQGGVNTEAFF. The CDR3, as DNA: TGCGCCAGCAGCTTGGAGCAGGGAGGGGTGAACACTGAAGCTTTCTTT.